One sample yielded the 27 T cell receptor beta chains listed below, sequenced in a study of cytomegalovirus exposure and HLA in healthy donors. Primers included in the PCR were 60 Vbeta and 13 Jbeta primers. Profiled with immunoSEQ multiplex PCR; TCRdb holds only in-frame clones, not every one. The data show 150,000 or so clones, under 75% seen once. Sequencing was performed on PBMCs. Receptors originate from a man aged 35 to 55 in good health and CMV-seropositive.

V and J are TRBV7-3 and TRBJ2-1; no clear D gene. The ends were cut back, 0 bases at V and 3 bases at J, with 6 bases in the middle. CDR3 length: 14 residues. Germline assignment: CDR1 SGHTA and CDR2 FQGTGA. The CDR3 here is CASSLTASYNEQFF. The CDR3, as DNA: TGTGCCAGCAGCTTAACTGCCAGCTACAATGAGCAGTTCTTC.

This clone has only one observation. V and J are TRBV7-2 and TRBJ2-7, with D maybe TRBD1 (6 bases). This CDR3 is built from 15 residues. CDR1 and CDR2 (germline): SGHTA, FQGNSA. The V gene lost 6 bases and the J gene lost 1 base, with 16 bases spanning the gap. CDR3 amino acids: CASRFGQRPSYEQYF. The CDR3 region has the DNA TGTGCCAGCAGATTCGGACAGCGCCCTTCCTACGAGCAGTACTTC. Full variable domain (rest looked up from reference TRBV7-2 and TRBJ2-7): GAGVSQSPSNKVTEKGKDVELRCDPISGHTALYWYRQSLGQGLEFLIYFQGNSAPDKSGLPSDRFSAERTGGSVSTLTIQRTQQEDSAVYLCASRFGQRPSYEQYFGPGTRLTVT.

Remarks on this clone: Other DNA sequences in this specimen translate into the identical CDR3. The rearrangement uses TRBV7-2 and TRBJ2-7; TRBD2 matches 8 bases. V was pared by 2 bases and J by 3 bases, with 6 bases of the junction left unmatched. CDR3 size: 15 residues. CDR1 and CDR2 (germline): SGHTA, FQGNSA. The CDR3 bases are TGTGCCAGCAGCTTACGTCGGGGGGGCCTCTACGAGCAGTACTTC. It encodes CASSLRRGGLYEQYF.

V and J are TRBV21-1 and TRBJ2-6; TRBD2 reflects the table's D call only, with no check against the DNA. TRBV21-1 is noted as a pseudogene. CDR3 length equals 10 residues. The CDR3 spells CASSPNVLTF. The DNA of the CDR3 is TGTGCCAGCAGCCCTAACGTCCTGACTTTC.

V usage is TRBV21-1 and J usage is TRBJ2-3; TRBD2, the table's D call, lacks a check against the DNA. TRBV21-1 is marked as a pseudogene. This CDR3 is 12 amino acids long. The CDR3 DNA reads TGTGCCAGCAGCCCGGAGGCAGATACGCAGTATTTT. Translation gives CASSPEADTQYF.

The chain is built from TRBV30 and TRBJ1-1, with 8 bases fitting TRBD1. The CDR3 sequence is 13 residues long. From germline, CDR1 is GTSNPN and CDR2 SVGIG (reference sequence). V trimming: 3 bases; J trimming: 4 bases; junction bases outside the gene matches: 4. The CDR3 DNA sequence: TGTGCCTGGAGGGACAGGGTGGGCACTGAAGCTTTCTTT. It codes for CAWRDRVGTEAFF.

V gene TRBV5-1 combines with J gene TRBJ2-3; TRBD1 might be the D (5 bases). Trimming removed 1 base from V and 6 bases from J, with 12 bases in between. Germline V gives CDR1 SGHRS, CDR2 YFSETQ. This CDR3 has 14 residues. The CDR3 sequence: CASSLRQLGDTQYF. CDR3 in DNA: TGCGCCAGCAGCTTGAGACAGTTGGGCGATACGCAGTATTTT.

The rearrangement uses TRBV5-8 and TRBJ1-6, with no clear D. Germline CDR1 is SGHTS and CDR2 is YDEGEE. Trimming stripped 0 bases from V and 5 bases from J, with 6 bases between. This CDR3 has 14 amino acids. CDR3 protein: CASSLGGDNSPLHF. CDR3 DNA: TGTGCCAGCAGCTTGGGAGGAGATAATTCACCCCTCCACTTT.

V is TRBV6-1 and J is TRBJ2-7, with D uncertain. Germline V gives CDR1 MNHNS, CDR2 SASEGT. Trimming took off 6 bases at V and 6 bases at J, with 15 bases between the two ends. The CDR3 is made up of 13 amino acids. CDR3 in DNA: TGTGCCAGCAGATTTGGGCAGGAAAGCGAGCAGTACTTC. Amino acid sequence: CASRFGQESEQYF.

In DNA form, the CDR3 reads TGTGCCAGCAGTCAGACCTACGAGCAGTACTTC. Translated, it gives CASSQTYEQYF. This chain uses TRBV2 with TRBJ2-7; unclear D gene. CDR3 length: 11 residues. V dropped 5 bases and J dropped 2 bases, with 4 bases sitting between them. Germline loops: CDR1 SNHLY, CDR2 FYNNEI.

The chain is built from TRBV7-5 and TRBJ1-3; TRBD1, the table's D call, lacks a check against the DNA. TRBV7-5 is shown as a pseudogene. The CDR3 sequence is 17 residues long. The CDR3 bases are TGTGCCAGAAGCTTATCTGGGGGCAGGGGCTCTGGAAACGCCATATATTTT. Its protein product is CARSLSGGRGSGNAIYF.

V is TRBV6-1 and J is TRBJ2-7, with 9 nucleotides matching TRBD2. The length of the CDR3 is 17 residues. V shed 1 base, J shed 2 bases, and the junction held 9 bases outside the gene matches. The germline V gene has CDR1 MNHNS and CDR2 SASEGT. The chain's CDR3 is CASSEVGGRASPYEQYF. The CDR3 DNA reads TGTGCCAGCAGTGAAGTCGGCGGGAGGGCCTCGCCCTACGAGCAGTACTTC.

This chain links TRBV19 with TRBJ1-1, with TRBD1 as a possible D gene (5 bases). Germline loops: CDR1 LNHDA, CDR2 SQIVND (reference sequence). The CDR3 has 13 amino acids. The germline V and J ends were trimmed by 3 bases and 4 bases, with 9 bases remaining between them. The CDR3 spells CASSILGGTEAFF. CDR3 DNA: TGTGCCAGTAGTATTTTGGGGGGCACTGAAGCTTTCTTT.

The chain recombines TRBV6-1 with TRBJ2-7, with 7 bases that match TRBD2. Trimming at V came to 1 base and at J to 0 bases, leaving 3 bases not matched to a gene. This CDR3 has 15 residues. The germline V gene has CDR1 MNHNS and CDR2 SASEGT. The CDR3 sequence: CASSEEAGSSYEQYF. For the CDR3, the DNA is TGTGCCAGCAGTGAAGAAGCGGGGAGCTCCTACGAGCAGTACTTC.

The chain has TRBV7-2 and TRBJ1-1; no clear D. This CDR3 has 13 residues. Germline loops: CDR1 SGHTA, CDR2 FQGNSA. The ends were cut back, 0 bases at V and 7 bases at J, with 9 bases in the middle. The CDR3 loop reads CASSLAVLYEAFF. In nucleotides, the CDR3 is TGTGCCAGCAGCTTAGCGGTACTTTATGAAGCTTTCTTT.

The genes are TRBV10-3 and TRBJ2-5; 12 bases agree with TRBD2. The J call is uncertain, as TRBJ2-7 better fits the DNA end. Germline CDR1 reads ENHRY; CDR2 reads SYGVKD. CDR3 length: 15 residues. The CDR3: CASHPGASGGGEQYF. CDR3 nucleotides: TGTGCCAGCCACCCAGGGGCTAGCGGGGGGGGCGAGCAGTACTTC.

The chain employs TRBV6-1 and TRBJ1-6; 10 bases match TRBD1. CDR3 length: 16 amino acids. The germline V gene encodes CDR1 MNHNS and CDR2 SASEGT. The V and J ends lost 2 bases and 6 bases, in that order; junction bases with no gene match: 4. The CDR3 DNA is TGTGCCAGCAGTGAAACAGGGACAGGGGTTAATTCACCCCTCCACTTT. Protein sequence: CASSETGTGVNSPLHF.

The chain carries TRBV30 and TRBJ1-2; D not resolved. Trimming left V 1 base short and J 4 bases short, with 7 bases between. The CDR3 extends over 12 amino acids. The germline V gene has CDR1 GTSNPN and CDR2 SVGIG (reference sequence). Here the CDR3 DNA reads TGTGCCTGGAGTGCGAGGAGCTATGGCTACACCTTC. This translates into CAWSARSYGYTF.

The chain combines TRBV5-1 with TRBJ1-1, with D uncertain. The CDR3 is 13 residues long. The V end was cut by 3 bases, the J end by 4 bases, with 10 bases between. Germline-derived CDR1 and CDR2 are SGHRS and YFSETQ. In DNA form, the CDR3 reads TGCGCCAGCAGCTATGAAGGGAGCACTGAAGCTTTCTTT. Its protein product is CASSYEGSTEAFF.

This chain uses TRBV5-1 with TRBJ2-2, with D possibly being TRBD2 (5 bases). Germline V gene lookup returns CDR1 SGHRS and CDR2 YFSETQ. The ends were cut back, 0 bases at V and 5 bases at J, with 14 bases in the middle. The CDR3 loop spans 16 amino acids. DNA of the CDR3: TGCGCCAGCAGCTTGGCCGAATTCACGGGGACCGGGGAGCTGTTTTTT. Amino acids: CASSLAEFTGTGELFF.

A few counts support this clone. The chain recombines TRBV9 with TRBJ1-3; 8 bases agree with TRBD1. The germline V gene has CDR1 SGDLS and CDR2 YYNGEE. V shed 3 bases, J shed 3 bases, and the junction held 8 bases outside the gene matches. This CDR3 region has 16 residues. The CDR3 protein is CASSASGGAVGNTIYF. Written as DNA, the CDR3 is TGTGCCAGCAGCGCCTCAGGGGGCGCGGTTGGAAACACCATATATTTT.

The V call is TRBV9, the J call TRBJ2-2; weak D call: TRBD2 (6 bases). Trimming shortened V by 3 bases and J by 7 bases, and 10 bases separated the two germline ends. Germline CDR1 SGDLS, CDR2 YYNGEE. The CDR3 contains 13 residues. CDR3 DNA sequence: TGTGCCAGCAGCGGCGGAGGGAACGGGGAGCTGTTTTTT. Translated: CASSGGGNGELFF.

The rearrangement uses TRBV7-2 and TRBJ2-7, with D possibly matching TRBD1 (6 bases). The CDR3 extends over 14 amino acids. Trimming pared 4 bases from V and 5 bases from J, leaving 15 bases between. Germline V gives CDR1 SGHTA, CDR2 FQGNSA. The DNA of the CDR3 is TGTGCCAGCAGCTCCACAGGGAGACTAAACGAGCAGTACTTC. Residues: CASSSTGRLNEQYF.

This chain uses TRBV30 with TRBJ1-6; 7 nucleotides match TRBD1. The CDR3 is 15 residues long. Germline CDR1 GTSNPN, CDR2 SVGIG (reference sequence). V lost 3 bases and J lost 9; bases outside the gene matches: 11. CDR3 region: CAWSPPGQSPSPLHF. The CDR3 DNA reads TGTGCCTGGAGCCCCCCGGGACAGAGCCCTTCACCCCTCCACTTT.

A word on this clone: One end of the junction fails to match germline, which may point to a read error. The chain is built from TRBV7-7 and TRBJ1-1, with unresolved D. The CDR3 totals 13 residues. Per germline, CDR1 SSHAT and CDR2 FNYEAQ (reference sequence). In nucleotides, the CDR3 is TGTGCTAGCAGTCGCAAGCATGGCACTGAAGCTTTCTTT. Amino acids: CASSRKHGTEAFF.

With regard to this clone: At one end, the junction sequence differs from germline, possibly due to a read error. The chain combines TRBV7-7 with TRBJ2-2; 8 bases are shared with TRBD2. CDR3 length: 14 residues. Germline V lookup: CDR1 SSHAT, CDR2 FNYEAQ (reference sequence). CDR3 sequence reads: CASSQAGDTGELFF. CDR3 in DNA: TGTGCTAGCAGCCAAGCGGGGGACACCGGGGAGCTGTTTTTT.

This clone was detected a few times. V usage is TRBV25-1 and J usage is TRBJ2-1, with a tentative D call TRBD1 (6 bases). This CDR3 spans 14 amino acids. Germline loops: CDR1 MGHDK, CDR2 SYGVNS. V was cut by 1 base and J by 7 bases, with 11 bases left in between. The CDR3 DNA reads TGTGCCAGCAGTGAATGGGGGCAGTTAAATGAGCAGTTCTTC. Amino acid sequence: CASSEWGQLNEQFF.